This T cell receptor (beta chain) was found in a study of identical twins. This CDR3 contains 17 residues. The V and J ends lost 7 bases and 0 bases respectively, with 16 bases between them. Study results and caveats: Invariant MAIT and iNKT cells may have partly biased zero-insertion analyses. Models underestimated how often monozygotic twins shared out-of-frame TCR alpha.

TCRdb ran MiXCR on the 5' RACE reads and lists one entry per CDR3 protein. The data show around 530,000 distinct CDR3 sequences, nearly 15% seen once. Concerning this clonotype: The antigen is unknown.

The same specimen was also included in a second study, on yellow fever vaccine responses in identical twins.

V is TRBV12-3 or TRBV12-4 and J is TRBJ1-6, with a weak D call TRBD1 (5 bases). This clonotype was sampled from a woman between 18 and 30 years old in good health. The sequenced sample consisted of CD4+ T cells sorted from blood. The CDR3 loop is CASTSSKGSSYNSPLHF. Here the CDR3 DNA reads TGTGCCAGCACCTCCAGTAAGGGGAGCTCCTATAATTCACCCCTCCACTTT.